The clone carrying this TCR beta chain is large (0.1 to 1%). Its antigen remains unidentified. The repertoire was sequenced with immunoSEQ multiplex PCR; TCRdb's copy has only in-frame clones and lacks some. The sample holds about 20,000 clones, 80% to 90% seen once. The source of the sample is a study of OX40 agonist ivuxolimab in advanced cancers. Across the whole study: Hepatocellular carcinoma, melanoma, renal cell or head and neck cancer occurred in dose-escalation patients. The study reported partial responses in three patients: one hepatocellular carcinoma, two cutaneous melanoma.

Study observations and caveats: At 0.1-3.0 mg/kg, partial responders had clonal expansion among the lowest observed. At doses 0.1 to 3.0 mg/kg, CD4+ and CD8+ clones expanded.

This specimen was CD4+ or CD8+ T cells sorted from blood, taken in a trial of the OX40 agonist ivuxolimab. The TCR comes from an adult with an advanced solid tumor such as melanoma, head and neck, liver or kidney cancer.

The DNA for the CDR3 is TGTGCCAGCAGTGCTTTAACTGAAGCTTTCTTT. Its translation: CASSALTEAFF. This sequence joins TRBV2 and TRBJ1-1, with unresolved D. Germline loops: CDR1 SNHLY, CDR2 FYNNEI. The CDR3 consists of 11 residues. Trimming left V 4 bases short and J 5 bases short, with 5 bases between.